The 15 T cell receptor beta chains reported below all come from one sample, sequenced in a study of cytomegalovirus exposure and HLA in healthy donors. 60 Vbeta and 13 Jbeta primers were used in PCR. This table comes from immunoSEQ multiplex PCR, and its TCRdb copy is limited to in-frame clones, with some not included. This sample yields about 100,000 clones, of which approximately 79% are seen a single time; 2.5% to 3.5% belongs to the top ten. Sequencing input: PBMCs. The receptor source for this set is a woman aged 40-49 years in good health and CMV-seronegative.

In its sample, this clone was seen once. The chain carries TRBV5-6 and TRBJ1-1; D is ambiguous. The CDR3 extends over 15 amino acids. Germline CDR1 is SGHDT and CDR2 is YYEEEE. V lost 0 bases and J lost 5, with 14 bases in between. The CDR3 region has the DNA TGTGCCAGCAGCTTGGCCTGGGAGACGAGAACTGAAGCTTTCTTT. Its translation: CASSLAWETRTEAFF.

This clone was detected a few times. This rearrangement joins TRBV4-3 to TRBJ2-3; no clear D gene. The CDR3 contains 16 residues. Trimming removed 0 bases from V and 10 bases from J, with 20 bases in between. CDR1 LGHNA and CDR2 YSLEER come from the germline V gene. The CDR3 DNA reads as TGCGCCAGCAGCCAAGATAGAGACGGAGCTGTTCGGCCGCAGTATTTT. It specifies CASSQDRDGAVRPQYF.

The CDR3 DNA reads as TGTGCCAGCAGTCAGACAGGGGAAAAACTGTTTTTT. Amino acid sequence: CASSQTGEKLFF. The V and J genes are TRBV6-5 and TRBJ1-4; 7 nucleotides match TRBD1. The CDR3 totals 12 residues. J lost 8 bases, V lost 5 bases, and 2 bases had no gene match. Germline V gene data show CDR1 as MNHEY and CDR2 as SVGAGI.

This clone has only one observation. The rearrangement links TRBV5-6 to TRBJ2-7, with 10 bases matching TRBD2. From germline, CDR1 is SGHDT and CDR2 YYEEEE. The ends lost 4 bases at V and 3 bases at J; junction bases unmatched: 4. The CDR3 consists of 14 residues. CDR3 sequence: CASSEGLAVYEQYF. The CDR3 nucleotides are TGTGCCAGCAGCGAAGGACTAGCGGTCTACGAGCAGTACTTC.

V is TRBV5-4 and J is TRBJ2-7; weak D call: TRBD2 (5 bases). The V gene lost 0 bases and the J gene lost 5 bases, with 21 bases spanning the gap. Looked up from germline, CDR1 is SGHNT and CDR2 is YYREEE (reference sequence). CDR3 length: 17 residues. CDR3 residues: CASSLGKGGGWVNEQYF. CDR3 coding DNA: TGTGCCAGCAGCTTGGGGAAAGGTGGCGGGTGGGTTAACGAGCAGTACTTC. Filled out from reference TRBV5-4 and TRBJ2-7, the complete variable domain reads ETGVTQSPTHLIKTRGQQVTLRCSSQSGHNTVSWYQQALGQGPQFIFQYYREEENGRGNFPPRFSGLQFPNYSSELNVNALELDDSALYLCASSLGKGGGWVNEQYFGPGTRLTVT.

The genes are TRBV5-1 and TRBJ2-7; 11 positions agree with TRBD2. J was trimmed by 6 bases and V by 4 bases; bases with no gene match: 3. The CDR3 has 13 amino acids. Germline loops: CDR1 SGHRS, CDR2 YFSETQ. In DNA form, the CDR3 reads TGCGCCAGCAGCCACGGACTAGCGGGCGAGCAGTACTTC. Protein product: CASSHGLAGEQYF.

This rearrangement joins TRBV21-1 to TRBJ1-4; the table calls TRBD1, which could not be checked here. TRBV21-1 is an annotated pseudogene. This CDR3 has 15 amino acids. The CDR3 DNA follows: TGTGCCAGCAGCAGAAAGCCAGACAGGGGGGAAAAACTGTTTTTT. Its protein product is CASSRKPDRGEKLFF.

This clone showed up just once. J is TRBJ1-1 and V is TRBV29-1, with TRBD1 matching 7 bases. The CDR3 sequence is 13 residues long. V lost 7 bases to trimming and J lost 2 bases; unmatched junction nucleotides: 7. Looked up from germline, CDR1 is SQVTM and CDR2 is ANQGSEA. Written as DNA, the CDR3 is TGCAGCGGGGCGGACAGGACAAACACTGAAGCTTTCTTT. This encodes CSGADRTNTEAFF.

This sequence joins TRBV11-2 and TRBJ2-3, with 11 bases fitting TRBD2. Germline V gives CDR1 SGHAT, CDR2 FQNNGV. The CDR3 covers 16 residues. Losses at the gene ends were 1 base for V and 3 bases for J; bases not matched to a gene: 3. CDR3 in DNA: TGTGCCAGCAGCTTAGGTGCTAGCGGGAGGACAGATACGCAGTATTTT. This codes for CASSLGASGRTDTQYF.

Turning to this clone: The junction does not match germline at one end; this may be a read error. The chain uses TRBV10-3 and TRBJ1-2, with D possibly TRBD1 on 6 matching bases. Germline CDR1 and CDR2: ENHRY and SYGVKD. This CDR3 comprises 13 residues. CDR3 amino acids: CAISGQTNYGYTF. As DNA, the CDR3 is TGTGCCATTAGTGGACAGACTAACTATGGCTACACCTTC.

The rearrangement joins TRBV5-4 to TRBJ2-5; 9 bases map to TRBD2. Germline lookup yields CDR1 SGHNT and CDR2 YYREEE (reference sequence). This CDR3 spans 15 amino acids. J was trimmed by 4 bases and V by 2 bases; bases with no gene match: 6. The CDR3 sequence is CASSLSSREGETQYF. CDR3 DNA: TGTGCCAGCAGCTTATCTTCGCGGGAGGGAGAGACCCAGTACTTC. Based on the CDR3 plus reference TRBV5-4 and TRBJ2-5, the full variable domain is ETGVTQSPTHLIKTRGQQVTLRCSSQSGHNTVSWYQQALGQGPQFIFQYYREEENGRGNFPPRFSGLQFPNYSSELNVNALELDDSALYLCASSLSSREGETQYFGPGTRLLVL.

A remark on this clone: Its ends do not fully match the called genes, so a read error is possible. Other DNA sequences in this sample translate to the same CDR3. This rearrangement joins TRBV7-9 to TRBJ2-7; no clear D gene. CDR1 is SEHNR and CDR2 is FQNEAQ in the germline V gene (reference sequence). The CDR3 consists of 12 residues. The CDR3 nucleotides are TGTTCCAGCAGCTCGAGCTCCTACGAGCAGTACTTC. Translated, it gives CSSSSSSYEQYF.

The CDR3 spells CASSLGQPYGYTF. The CDR3 nucleotides read TGTGCCAGCTCACTGGGACAGCCTTATGGCTACACCTTC. The rearrangement links TRBV18 to TRBJ1-2, with TRBD1 matching 7 bases. The trim removed 4 bases at V and 5 bases at J, leaving 4 bases unmatched. This CDR3 is 13 amino acids long. Germline-derived CDR1 and CDR2 are KGHSH and LQKENI. The complete variable domain, with remaining parts taken from reference TRBV18 and TRBJ1-2, reads NAGVMQNPRHLVRRRGQEARLRCSPMKGHSHVYWYRQLPEEGLKFMVYLQKENIIDESGMPKERFSAEFPKEGPSILRIQQVVRGDSAAYFCASSLGQPYGYTFGSGTRLTVV.

In this sample, this clone turned up once. V is TRBV7-2 and J is TRBJ1-1, with 10 bases matching TRBD1. The length of the CDR3 is 16 residues. The V gene end was trimmed by 3 bases and the J gene end by 7 bases; junction bases not matched to a gene: 11. Germline CDR1 SGHTA, CDR2 FQGNSA. CDR3: CASSFGQYRDRGEAFF. The DNA for the CDR3 is TGTGCCAGCAGCTTCGGCCAGTACCGGGACAGGGGTGAAGCTTTCTTT.

The V gene is TRBV7-8, the J gene TRBJ1-5, with 10 nucleotides matching TRBD1. Unmatched junction bases numbered 8, after V lost 4 bases and J lost 2 bases. CDR3 length equals 17 residues. Germline V gene sequence: CDR1 SGHVS, CDR2 FQNEAQ. As DNA, the CDR3 is TGTGCCAGCAGCTCTGCTGCCGGGACAGGGGGCAATCAGCCCCAGCATTTT. Its protein is CASSSAAGTGGNQPQHF.